The clone carrying this T cell receptor beta chain appeared a few times. The data are from a study of blood T cells in healthy people across ages. Study-level background: Researchers report that template switching captured about one barcoded beta molecule per two T cells.

Germline V gene sequence: CDR1 SGHNT, CDR2 YYREEE (reference sequence). Unmatched junction bases numbered 5, after V lost 5 bases and J lost 4 bases. The CDR3 has 14 amino acids. With a J-beta primer mix and a sample-barcoded 5' primer, a second PCR ran 7 to 11 cycles. MiXCR, run by TCRdb on the 5' RACE reads, gives a single entry per CDR3 protein. The sample has 450,000 to 650,000 distinct CDR3 sequences; 24% are singletons. These same data were also listed under a study on T cells of mothers and their children.

This sequence originates from a boy younger than 18 in good health. The chain combines TRBV5-4 with TRBJ2-1; the match to TRBD2 covers 8 bases. Sample: blood. CDR3 sequence (DNA): TGTGCCAGCAGAACTAGCGGTTCTTACAATGAGCAGTTCTTC. This sequence encodes CASRTSGSYNEQFF.